The 8 T cell receptor beta chains listed next were all sequenced from one sample in a study of shared clonotypes between healthy human individuals. Sequencing was performed with immunoSEQ multiplex PCR; in TCRdb, only in-frame clones are kept and a portion is missing. The table lists about 2.4 million clones, 80% to 95% of them singletons. The source material was naive CD4+ T cells from PBMCs. Specified subset: CD45RA+ positively selected. Every receptor here comes from a man aged 18 to 30 in good health. Some clones in this sample may be carry-over from other donors' samples.

Of note for this clone: Distinct nucleotide sequences in the sample also encode this CDR3. The chain recombines TRBV15 with TRBJ2-7, with TRBD2 matching 13 bases. The length of the CDR3 is 14 residues. J was trimmed by 6 bases and V by 1 base; bases with no gene match: 0. Germline CDR1 and CDR2: LNHNV and YYDKDF (reference sequence). DNA of the CDR3: TGTGCCACCAGCAGAGGACTAGCGGGAGGCGAGCAGTACTTC. It translates to CATSRGLAGGEQYF. Using reference TRBV15 and TRBJ2-7 for the parts outside the CDR3, the full variable domain is DAMVIQNPRYQVTQFGKPVTLSCSQTLNHNVMYWYQQKSSQAPKLLFHYYDKDFNNEADTPDNFQSRRPNTSFCFLDIRSPGLGDTAMYLCATSRGLAGGEQYFGPGTRLTVT.

This rearrangement joins TRBV7-8 to TRBJ1-4; D ambiguous. The CDR3 extends over 12 amino acids. Trimming cost V 4 bases and J 8 bases, with 8 bases left between them. Germline-derived CDR1 and CDR2 are SGHVS and FQNEAQ. CDR3 region: CASSSVREKLFF. The CDR3 bases are TGTGCCAGCAGCTCCGTTAGGGAAAAACTGTTTTTT.

V usage is TRBV29-1 and J usage is TRBJ2-5, with D tentatively TRBD1 (6 bases). This CDR3 has 13 amino acids. Germline CDR1 SQVTM, CDR2 ANQGSEA. The V gene lost 2 bases and the J gene lost 3 bases, with 10 bases spanning the gap. CDR3: CSVETAGEETQYF. CDR3 DNA: TGCAGCGTTGAAACGGCAGGGGAAGAGACCCAGTACTTC.

The rearrangement uses TRBV6-5 and TRBJ2-7; TRBD1 might be the D (5 bases). Between the trimmed V and J ends, which lost 0 bases and 2 bases, there was a span of 11 bases. Germline loops: CDR1 MNHEY, CDR2 SVGAGI. The CDR3 sequence is 15 residues long. CDR3 in DNA: TGTGCCAGCAGTTACTCGAACCAGGGTCCCTACGAGCAGTACTTC. Its protein is CASSYSNQGPYEQYF.

The chain is built from TRBV29-1 and TRBJ2-5; no firm D call. CDR1 and CDR2 (germline): SQVTM, ANQGSEA. The CDR3 sequence is 14 residues long. V lost 6 bases and J lost 1, with 15 bases in between. CDR3 region: CSVRDTNLQETQYF. In nucleotides, the CDR3 is TGCAGCGTGCGCGACACCAACCTCCAAGAGACCCAGTACTTC.

The chain recombines TRBV2 with TRBJ2-2; D may be TRBD2 (6 bases). This CDR3 is built from 13 residues. The V and J ends lost 6 bases and 5 bases respectively, with 10 bases between them. The germline gives CDR1 SNHLY, CDR2 FYNNEI. As DNA, the CDR3 is TGTGCCAGCAGGAAGGAGGGAACCGGGGAGCTGTTTTTT. Protein sequence: CASRKEGTGELFF.

The V call is TRBV28, the J call TRBJ2-7; D uncertain. V lost 1 base and J 2 bases, leaving 9 bases between the germline ends. This CDR3 spans 14 amino acids. Looked up from germline, CDR1 is MDHEN and CDR2 is SYDVKM. The CDR3 coding sequence is TGTGCCAGCAGTTTATACGGGCCGACCTACGAGCAGTACTTC. It encodes CASSLYGPTYEQYF.

In its sample, this clone was seen once. This sequence joins TRBV6-5 and TRBJ1-1; D uncertain. The CDR3 loop spans 13 amino acids. Germline V CDR1 and CDR2: MNHEY, SVGAGI. Trimming took 7 bases from V and 3 from J, leaving 12 bases between them. CDR3 region: CASTYGRYTEAFF. The CDR3 bases are TGTGCCAGCACCTATGGACGGTACACTGAAGCTTTCTTT.